This T cell receptor beta chain was identified in a study of blood T cell repertoires in COVID-19 (dated by TCRdb to about 2020). Regarding the research as a whole: Collaborator samples came from the United States, Italy and Spain and covered acute and convalescent phases of COVID-19. The prospective study material was composed of cDNA or gDNA derived from T cells, B-cell-depleted T cells, or PBMCs. The dataset comprised deeply sampled blood TCRbeta repertoires from subjects exposed to, actively infected with, or recovered from COVID-19. The repertoires were released in a freely available public database intended as a resource for research on the immune response to SARS-CoV-2. Samples were obtained from the ongoing ImmuneRACE study (first 160 participants) and from some 1,300 subjects provided by 6 global collaborators. A de-identified subject ID, COVID-19 status, age in years and sex were almost always included in the sample metadata. HLA class I and class II types, where available, came from metadata supplied by the sample provider rather than from assay-based typing. Broad study findings and their caveats: How much clinical and demographic metadata was included differed by source and by participant, and the metadata was provided uncurated.

The collaborating institutions used their own protocols to collect whole blood in K2EDTA tubes. Collaborator samples were shipped for TCRbeta analysis as frozen whole blood, isolated PBMCs, or DNA extracted from either sample type. About this clone: Its antigen remains unidentified. Per-nucleotide qualities are absent, and no much larger clonotype sits a single base away.

According to the germline V gene, CDR1 reads SQVTM and CDR2 reads ANQGSEA. Reading from cysteine to phenylalanine, the CDR3 counts 12 amino acids. Solely the CDR3 DNA is kept, with 36 bases framed from the first base. TCRbeta CDR3 regions were amplified from genomic DNA using the immunoSEQ Assay, a bias-controlled multiplex PCR. On the authors' methods: The number of nucleated cells in each sample was estimated by amplification of reference gene primers within the assay. Sequence reads were collapsed and filtered to measure the absolute abundance of every unique TCRbeta CDR3 rearrangement. For each sample, productive Simpson clonality was calculated as the square root of Simpson's diversity index across productive rearrangements. TCRdb re-hosts the immuneACCESS table, in-frame sequences only. Its copies lack some clones; in the studies checked, an unresolved V gene accounts for under half of them, and the cause for the rest is not known. V, J and clone size are taken as reported in that table, and D and trimming were inferred from the DNA itself. In this sample the table shows hundreds of thousands of clones, approximately 89% of which occur a single time. The ten largest clones add up to approximately 12% of the sample.

The chain uses TRBV29-1 and TRBJ2-1; a weak D assignment points to TRBD2 (6 bases agree). This TCR came from a woman in her fifties or sixties with acute or convalescent COVID-19. The sample comprised peripheral blood. The CDR3 loop reads CGSSLARSFLFF. Read as DNA, the sequence is TGCGGCTCGTCTCTAGCGCGATCGTTCCTGTTCTTC.